These 22 T cell receptor beta chains originate from one sample sequenced in a study of blood T cell repertoires in COVID-19. Profiling relied on immunoSEQ multiplex PCR, and the TCRdb table lists in-frame clones only, not all of them. The sample carries approximately 350,000 clones, 75% to 90% recorded once. Input material: peripheral blood. These receptors came from a woman between 45 and 65 years old with COVID-19, enrolled during active disease.

The chain combines TRBV11-2 with TRBJ1-3; D may be TRBD1 (6 bases). V gave up 3 bases and J gave up 0 bases, with 15 bases separating them. Looked up from germline, CDR1 is SGHAT and CDR2 is FQNNGV. This CDR3 is built from 17 residues. CDR3 region: CASSLGATGSSGNTIYF. Written as DNA, the CDR3 is TGTGCCAGCAGCTTGGGAGCCACAGGGAGCTCTGGAAACACCATATATTTT.

This chain joins TRBV7-8 and TRBJ2-2; TRBD2 matches at 8 bases. V lost 4 bases, J lost 7 bases, and 5 bases stayed unmatched. There are 14 residues in the CDR3. Germline assignment: CDR1 SGHVS and CDR2 FQNEAQ. The CDR3 is CASSSGLAGGELFF. The CDR3, as DNA: TGTGCCAGCAGCTCCGGACTAGCCGGCGGGGAGCTGTTTTTT.

This clone is a singleton in its sample. The chain carries TRBV6-6 and TRBJ2-7; 7 nucleotides match TRBD1. Unmatched junction bases numbered 13, after V lost 5 bases and J lost 3 bases. Germline CDR1 is MNHNY and CDR2 is SVGAGI (reference sequence). This CDR3 has 16 residues. In DNA form, the CDR3 reads TGTGCCAGCAGTGCAACAGGGGCCCGCAGTCACTACGAGCAGTACTTC. It translates to CASSATGARSHYEQYF.

The CDR3 loop is CASSQILATSTDTQYF. The DNA of the CDR3 is TGTGCCAGCAGCCAAATACTAGCGACTAGCACAGATACGCAGTATTTT. The rearrangement joins TRBV3-1 (or the pseudogene TRBV3-2) to TRBJ2-3; TRBD2 agrees at 7 bases. Germline V lookup: CDR1 LGHDT, CDR2 YNNKEL (reference sequence). V trimming: 2 bases; J trimming: 0 bases; junction bases outside the gene matches: 5. The CDR3 is 16 residues long.

This chain connects TRBV7-2 to TRBJ2-1; 12 nucleotides match TRBD2. The CDR3 runs 21 residues. Trimming at V came to 0 bases and at J to 3 bases, leaving 15 bases not matched to a gene. Germline values: CDR1 SGHTA, CDR2 FQGNSA. The CDR3 reads CASSLALRGLAGGNHYNEQFF. CDR3 bases: TGTGCCAGCAGCTTAGCATTAAGGGGGCTAGCGGGAGGGAACCACTACAATGAGCAGTTCTTC.

The rearrangement uses TRBV4-1 and TRBJ1-4; D ambiguous. This CDR3 region has 15 residues. V lost 0 bases and J 11 bases, leaving 16 bases between the germline ends. The germline V gene has CDR1 MGHRA and CDR2 YSYEKL. CDR3 nucleotides: TGCGCCAGCAGCCAAGATAGCGGGAGAATGGGGAAACTGTTTTTT. It is translated as CASSQDSGRMGKLFF.

The genes are TRBV30 and TRBJ2-1; 13 bases fit TRBD2. V lost 1 base to trimming and J lost 14 bases; unmatched junction nucleotides: 5. This CDR3 is 13 amino acids long. CDR1 is GTSNPN and CDR2 is SVGIG in the germline V gene (reference sequence). Here the CDR3 reads CAWSGLAGGPEFF. CDR3 nucleotide sequence: TGTGCCTGGAGTGGACTAGCGGGGGGCCCGGAGTTCTTC.

The chain employs TRBV10-3 and TRBJ2-4, with TRBD1 matching over 8 bases. Trimming removed 5 bases from V and 7 bases from J; junction bases left unmatched: 7. The length of the CDR3 is 14 residues. Germline CDR1 is ENHRY and CDR2 is SYGVKD. The chain's CDR3 is CAISRGQGWNIQYF. The DNA of the CDR3 is TGTGCCATCAGTCGTGGACAGGGATGGAACATTCAGTACTTC.

The chain carries TRBV12-3 or TRBV12-4 and TRBJ2-2; 10 nucleotides agree with TRBD1. The CDR3 extends over 13 amino acids. V trimming: 10 bases; J trimming: 4 bases; junction bases outside the gene matches: 3. This CDR3 reads CATRQGATGELFF. The CDR3 DNA reads TGTGCCACCCGACAGGGGGCCACCGGGGAGCTGTTTTTT.

In nucleotides, the CDR3 is TGTGCCAGCAACACAGAGGGCTCAAGGTTCGCTTTCTTT. Translated, it gives CASNTEGSRFAFF. The rearrangement joins TRBV6-5 to TRBJ1-1, with unresolved D. The CDR3 totals 13 residues. Germline lookup yields CDR1 MNHEY and CDR2 SVGAGI. The V and J ends lost 7 bases and 11 bases respectively, with 20 bases between them.

This clone was detected a few times. V usage is TRBV6-4 and J usage is TRBJ1-2; 7 bases line up with TRBD1. The CDR3 length is 13 residues. Unmatched junction bases numbered 8, after V lost 6 bases and J lost 7 bases. The V gene's germline CDR1 is MRHNA and CDR2 SNTAGT. The CDR3 nucleotides are TGTGCCAGCAGCGTGACAGGGATAGGTGGCTACACCTTC. Translation: CASSVTGIGGYTF.

V gene TRBV3-1 (or the pseudogene TRBV3-2) combines with J gene TRBJ2-7; the match to TRBD2 covers 8 bases. This CDR3 contains 17 residues. CDR1 and CDR2 (germline): LGHDT, YNNKEL (reference sequence). Trimming cost V 4 bases and J 2 bases; bases outside gene matches: 13. Here the CDR3 DNA reads TGTGCCAGCAGCCCAACAGTCGGTAGCGGGATTCCCTACGAGCAGTACTTC. It translates to CASSPTVGSGIPYEQYF.

With regard to this clone: The sample carries other DNA sequences with the same CDR3. The chain joins TRBV18 to TRBJ1-4; 9 bases align to TRBD1. The CDR3 runs to 14 residues. Germline trimming cut 3 bases from V and 4 bases from J; bases unmatched to any gene: 0. Germline V lookup: CDR1 KGHSH, CDR2 LQKENI. The CDR3 nucleotides read TGTGCCAGCTCACCGGGACAGGGTAATGAAAAACTGTTTTTT. It encodes CASSPGQGNEKLFF.

The CDR3 DNA is TGTGCCAGCAGTGATAGCGCCAGGCTGGGCACTGAAGCTTTCTTT. Amino acid sequence: CASSDSARLGTEAFF. V and J are TRBV6-1 and TRBJ1-1; D is unresolved. Deletions cut 3 bases from V and 4 bases from J, with 15 bases between. The CDR3 runs to 15 residues. Germline-derived CDR1 and CDR2 are MNHNS and SASEGT.

Details on this clone: Other DNA sequences from this sample encode an identical CDR3 as well. The chain carries TRBV3-1 (or the pseudogene TRBV3-2) and TRBJ1-2; D unclear. Trimming stripped 3 bases from V and 3 bases from J, with 5 bases between. The CDR3 runs 12 residues. Germline V gives CDR1 LGHDT, CDR2 YNNKEL (reference sequence). In DNA form, the CDR3 reads TGTGCCAGCAGCCAGGCTGACTATGGCTACACCTTC. Amino acids: CASSQADYGYTF.

This chain links TRBV6-5 with TRBJ2-7; a weak D match, TRBD2 (6 bases). Germline CDR1 reads MNHEY; CDR2 reads SVGAGI. The CDR3 consists of 13 residues. V was cut by 6 bases and J by 1 base, with 10 bases left in between. CDR3 amino acids: CASRGGGSYEQYF. The CDR3 DNA sequence: TGTGCCAGCAGGGGGGGAGGTTCCTACGAGCAGTACTTC.

This clone has a handful of counts. V is TRBV5-4 and J is TRBJ2-7, with 7 bases fitting TRBD2. Trimming removed 0 bases from V and 7 bases from J; junction bases left unmatched: 10. The CDR3 is 15 amino acids. Germline CDR1 reads SGHNT; CDR2 reads YYREEE (reference sequence). The CDR3 DNA reads TGTGCCAGCAGCTTGGTGGGACTAAAGATTGGTGAGCAGTACTTC. This sequence encodes CASSLVGLKIGEQYF.

J is TRBJ2-1 and V is TRBV6-5; 7 positions match TRBD1. After removal of 7 bases from V and 4 bases from J, the junction contained 7 bases not matched to a gene. Germline V lookup: CDR1 MNHEY, CDR2 SVGAGI. This CDR3 is built from 14 residues. This chain's CDR3 is CASKRQGEYNEQFF. CDR3 coding DNA: TGTGCCAGCAAGAGACAGGGCGAGTACAATGAGCAGTTCTTC.

This clone was seen a single time. This chain connects TRBV19 to TRBJ1-6; perhaps TRBD1 as D (5 bases). V was trimmed by 7 bases and J by 4 bases, leaving 17 bases between them. The length of the CDR3 is 16 residues. Germline CDR1 reads LNHDA; CDR2 reads SQIVND (reference sequence). CDR3 sequence (DNA): TGTGCCAGTACGGGGGAACCCAACCTTTATAATTCACCCCTCCACTTT. Translating gives CASTGEPNLYNSPLHF.

The chain combines TRBV5-1 with TRBJ2-7; D may be TRBD2 (5 bases). Between the trimmed V and J ends, which lost 1 base and 2 bases, there was a span of 16 bases. The CDR3 loop spans 16 amino acids. Germline assignment: CDR1 SGHRS and CDR2 YFSETQ. The CDR3 region is CASSLQTSRAPYEQYF. Here the CDR3 DNA reads TGCGCCAGCAGCTTGCAAACTAGTAGGGCCCCCTACGAGCAGTACTTC.

The CDR3, as DNA: TGTGCCAGCAGCCAAGCCCTAGCGGCCATTCAAGAGACCCAGTACTTC. Protein sequence: CASSQALAAIQETQYF. This sequence joins TRBV3-1 (or the pseudogene TRBV3-2) and TRBJ2-5; 7 nucleotides match TRBD2. Per the germline V gene, CDR1 is LGHDT and CDR2 is YNNKEL (reference sequence). The CDR3 runs to 16 residues. Germline trimming cut 1 base from V and 2 bases from J; bases unmatched to any gene: 7.

On this clone: The germline gene is not matched at one end of the junction; a read error may be the cause. The chain links TRBV4-2 to TRBJ2-7; 12 bases line up with TRBD2. The CDR3 loop spans 15 amino acids. Germline values: CDR1 LGHNA, CDR2 YNFKEQ. CDR3 bases: TGTGCCAGCAGCCAAGATAGAACTAGCGGGAGGCCAAACGAGTTC. This encodes CASSQDRTSGRPNEF.